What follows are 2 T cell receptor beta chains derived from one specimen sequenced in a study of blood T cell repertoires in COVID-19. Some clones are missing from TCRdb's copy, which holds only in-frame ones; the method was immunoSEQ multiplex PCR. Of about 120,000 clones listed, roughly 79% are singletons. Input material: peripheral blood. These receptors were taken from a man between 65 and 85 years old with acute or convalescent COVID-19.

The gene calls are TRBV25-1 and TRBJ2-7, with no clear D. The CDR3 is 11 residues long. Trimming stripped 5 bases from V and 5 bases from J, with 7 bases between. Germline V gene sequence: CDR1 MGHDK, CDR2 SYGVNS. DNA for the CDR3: TGTGCCAGCAGTCCTCTCCACGAGCAGTACTTC. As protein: CASSPLHEQYF.

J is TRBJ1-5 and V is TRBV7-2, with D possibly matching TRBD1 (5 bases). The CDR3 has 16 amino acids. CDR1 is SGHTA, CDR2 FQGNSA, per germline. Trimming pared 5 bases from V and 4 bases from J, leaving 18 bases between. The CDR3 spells CASSGQSGLLNQPQHF. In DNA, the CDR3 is TGTGCCAGCAGCGGACAATCGGGCCTACTGAATCAGCCCCAGCATTTT.